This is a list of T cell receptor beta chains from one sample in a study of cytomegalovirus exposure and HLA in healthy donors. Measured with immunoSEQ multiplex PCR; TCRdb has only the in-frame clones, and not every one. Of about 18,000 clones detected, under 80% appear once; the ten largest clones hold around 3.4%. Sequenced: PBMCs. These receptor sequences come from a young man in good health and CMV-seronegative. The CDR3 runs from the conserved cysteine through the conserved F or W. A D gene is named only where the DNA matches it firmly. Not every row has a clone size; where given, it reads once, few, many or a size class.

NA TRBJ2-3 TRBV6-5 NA TGTGCCAGCAGTTACTCGAGGTGGGCAGATACGCAGTATTTT CASSYSRWADTQYF
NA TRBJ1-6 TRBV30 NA TGTGCCTGGAGGGACTACAAGAATTCACCCCTCCACTTT CAWRDYKNSPLHF
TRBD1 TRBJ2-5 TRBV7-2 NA TGTGCCAGCAGCTTAGTCGAGAGCAGGGGGAAGACCCAGTACTTC CASSLVESRGKTQYF
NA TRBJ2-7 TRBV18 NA TGTGCCAGCTCACCATCCTCCGGGGGGCCGGGGTGGGAGCAGTACTTC CASSPSSGGPGWEQYF
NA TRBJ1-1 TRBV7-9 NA TGTGCCAGCAGCCCCCTCCGGGGCACTGAAGCTTTCTTT CASSPLRGTEAFF
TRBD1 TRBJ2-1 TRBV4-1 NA TGCGCCAGCAGAGCTATACAGGGGAAAAACTTCAATGAGCAGTTCTTC CASRAIQGKNFNEQFF
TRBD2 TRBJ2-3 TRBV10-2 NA TGCGCCAGCAGGGAGCGGGAGATTCCCACAGATACGCAGTATTTT CASREREIPTDTQYF
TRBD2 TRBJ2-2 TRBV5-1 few TGCGCCAGCAGCTCGGGGCTAGCGGGGAACACCGGGGAGCTGTTTTTT CASSSGLAGNTGELFF
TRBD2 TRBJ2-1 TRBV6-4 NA TGTGCCAGCAGTGACCCACGCCATGGGCTAGCGGGAGTCCTGTTCTTC CASSDPRHGLAGVLFF
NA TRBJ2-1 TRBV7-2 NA TGTGCCAGCAGCTTAGACATAACCCCTGAGCAGTTCTTC CASSLDITPEQFF
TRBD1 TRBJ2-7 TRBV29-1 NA TGCAGCGTTGAAGGGACAGGCACGTACGAGCAGTACTTC CSVEGTGTYEQYF
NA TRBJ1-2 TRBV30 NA TGTGCCTGGAGTTCCACGACAGGCGACTTGCAAGGCTACACCTTC CAWSSTTGDLQGYTF
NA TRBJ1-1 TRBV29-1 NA TGCAGCGTTGAAGATCCTGTTGAAGCTTTCTTT CSVEDPVEAFF
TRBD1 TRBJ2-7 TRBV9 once TGTGCCAGCAGCCCTAGGGACAGCCTCAGAAGCGAGCAGTACTTC CASSPRDSLRSEQYF
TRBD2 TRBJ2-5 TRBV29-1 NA TGCAGCGTTCTGGGGACTAGCGGGAGGGCCAGGTCCCAGACCCAGTACTTC CSVLGTSGRARSQTQYF
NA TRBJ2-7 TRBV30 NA TGTGCCTGGAGACCACTCGGGGGTCGGTACGAGCAGTACTTC CAWRPLGGRYEQYF